This T cell receptor (beta chain) is drawn from a study of vaccination effects on CD4 cells after COVID-19. Study-wide findings and caveats: Late after vaccination, infection- and vaccine-induced clones showed marked clonal contraction.

This clone has just one count. The antigen is not known. Before sequencing took place, the ViraFEST assay used viral peptide pools to expand antigen-specific CD4+ T cells. Researchers isolated CD4+ T cells once approximately 10 days of culture had elapsed. All vaccine recipients tested negative for nucleocapsid antibodies and had never contracted SARS-CoV-2 infection. IL-2 at 10 IU/ml and peptides at 7.5 to 10 ug/ml were added to cultured PBMC, two million per well. On days 3 and 7, fresh IL-2 medium replaced half the medium. Assay used: immunoSEQ multiplex PCR; TCRdb lists only in-frame clones, some missing. Here the sample spans some 22,000 clones, about 68% being singletons. Here the sequenced sample was CD4+ T cells from PBMCs cultured with HCoV-NL63 spike peptides, taken before COVID-19 vaccination. The TCR sequence derives from a human donor who received a COVID-19 vaccine.

In DNA, the CDR3 is TGTGCCAGCAGCTCATCGCCATTCTTCGGACAGCACTCCTACGAGCAGTACTTC. Translation gives CASSSSPFFGQHSYEQYF. The chain couples TRBV7-9 to TRBJ2-7; tentative D call: TRBD1 (6 bases). The germline CDR1 and CDR2 sequences are SEHNR and FQNEAQ (reference sequence). Trimming shortened V by 4 bases and J by 0 bases, and 22 bases separated the two germline ends. This CDR3 has 18 residues.